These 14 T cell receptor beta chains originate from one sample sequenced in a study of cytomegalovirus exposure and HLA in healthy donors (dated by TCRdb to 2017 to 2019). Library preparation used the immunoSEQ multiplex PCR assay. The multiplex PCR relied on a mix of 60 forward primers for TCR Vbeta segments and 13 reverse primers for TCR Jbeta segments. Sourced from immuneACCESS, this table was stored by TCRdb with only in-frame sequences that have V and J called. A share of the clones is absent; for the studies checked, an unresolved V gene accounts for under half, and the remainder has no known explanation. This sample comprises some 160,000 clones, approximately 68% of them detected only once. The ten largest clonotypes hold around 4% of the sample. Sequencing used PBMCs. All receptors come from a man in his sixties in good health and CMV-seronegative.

The CDR3 DNA is TGTGCCAGCAGCTTAGGTCCACAGTACGAGCAGTACTTC. As protein: CASSLGPQYEQYF. The chain recombines TRBV7-2 with TRBJ2-7; D call uncertain. Germline CDR1 SGHTA, CDR2 FQGNSA. There are 13 residues in the CDR3. Deletions cut 1 base from V and 4 bases from J, with 8 bases between. Full variable domain (remainder filled in from reference TRBV7-2 and TRBJ2-7): GAGVSQSPSNKVTEKGKDVELRCDPISGHTALYWYRQSLGQGLEFLIYFQGNSAPDKSGLPSDRFSAERTGGSVSTLTIQRTQQEDSAVYLCASSLGPQYEQYFGPGTRLTVT.

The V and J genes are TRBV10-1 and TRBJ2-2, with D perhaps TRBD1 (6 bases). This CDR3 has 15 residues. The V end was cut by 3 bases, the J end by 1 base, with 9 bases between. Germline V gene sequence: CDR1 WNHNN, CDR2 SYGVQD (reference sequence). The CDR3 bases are TGCGCCAGCAGTGATCCGGGACAGAACACCGGGGAGCTGTTTTTT. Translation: CASSDPGQNTGELFF.

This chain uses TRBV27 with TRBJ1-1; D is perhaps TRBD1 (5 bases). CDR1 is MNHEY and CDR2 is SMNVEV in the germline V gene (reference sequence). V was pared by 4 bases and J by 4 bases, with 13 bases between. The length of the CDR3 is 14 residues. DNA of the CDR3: TGTGCCAGCAGTTCGGCGGGGGGGATCACTGAAGCTTTCTTT. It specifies CASSSAGGITEAFF.

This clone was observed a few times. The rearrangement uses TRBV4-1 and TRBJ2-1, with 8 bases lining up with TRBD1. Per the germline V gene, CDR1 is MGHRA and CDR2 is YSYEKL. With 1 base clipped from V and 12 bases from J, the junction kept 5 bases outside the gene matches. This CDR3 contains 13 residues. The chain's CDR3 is CASSQAPDRGQFF. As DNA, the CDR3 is TGCGCCAGCAGCCAAGCCCCCGACAGGGGGCAGTTCTTC.

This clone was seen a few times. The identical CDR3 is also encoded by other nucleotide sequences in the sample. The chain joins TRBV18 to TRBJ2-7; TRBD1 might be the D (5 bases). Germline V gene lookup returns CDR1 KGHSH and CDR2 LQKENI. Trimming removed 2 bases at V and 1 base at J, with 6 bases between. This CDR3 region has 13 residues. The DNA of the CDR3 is TGTGCCAGCTCACCATCAGGGTCCTACGAGCAGTACTTC. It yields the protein CASSPSGSYEQYF.

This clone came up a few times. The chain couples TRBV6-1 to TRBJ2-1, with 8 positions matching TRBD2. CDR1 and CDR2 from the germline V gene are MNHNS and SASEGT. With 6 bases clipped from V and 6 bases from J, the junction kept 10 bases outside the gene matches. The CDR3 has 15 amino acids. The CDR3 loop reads CASRTGTSTRNEQFF. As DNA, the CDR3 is TGTGCCAGCAGGACCGGGACTAGTACCCGCAATGAGCAGTTCTTC.

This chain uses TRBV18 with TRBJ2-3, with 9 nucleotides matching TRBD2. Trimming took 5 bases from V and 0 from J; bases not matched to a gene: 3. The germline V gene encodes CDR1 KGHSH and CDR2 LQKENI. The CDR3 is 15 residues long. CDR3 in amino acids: CASSVTSGSTDTQYF. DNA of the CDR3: TGTGCCAGCTCAGTTACTAGCGGGAGCACAGATACGCAGTATTTT.

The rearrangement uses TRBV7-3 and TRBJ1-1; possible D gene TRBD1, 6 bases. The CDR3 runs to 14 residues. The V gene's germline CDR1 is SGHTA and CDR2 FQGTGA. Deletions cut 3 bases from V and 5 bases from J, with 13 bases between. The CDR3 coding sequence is TGTGCCAGCAGCTTGAGGGGGAGGGATACTGAAGCTTTCTTT. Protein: CASSLRGRDTEAFF. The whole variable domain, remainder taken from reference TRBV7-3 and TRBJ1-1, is GAGVSQTPSNKVTEKGKYVELRCDPISGHTALYWYRQSLGQGPEFLIYFQGTGAADDSGLPNDRFFAVRPEGSVSTLKIQRTERGDSAVYLCASSLRGRDTEAFFGQGTRLTVV.

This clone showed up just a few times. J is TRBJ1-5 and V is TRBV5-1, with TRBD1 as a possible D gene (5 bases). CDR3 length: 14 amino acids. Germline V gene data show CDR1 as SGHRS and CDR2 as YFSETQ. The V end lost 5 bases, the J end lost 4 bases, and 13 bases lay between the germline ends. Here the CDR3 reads CASSQGAGNQPQHF. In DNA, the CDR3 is TGCGCCAGCAGTCAAGGGGCGGGGAATCAGCCCCAGCATTTT.

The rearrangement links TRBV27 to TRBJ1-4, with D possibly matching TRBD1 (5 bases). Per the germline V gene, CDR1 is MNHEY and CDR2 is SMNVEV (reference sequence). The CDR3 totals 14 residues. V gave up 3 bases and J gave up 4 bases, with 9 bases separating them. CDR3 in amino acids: CASSFQGLNEKLFF. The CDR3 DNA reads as TGTGCCAGCAGTTTCCAGGGTCTTAATGAAAAACTGTTTTTT.

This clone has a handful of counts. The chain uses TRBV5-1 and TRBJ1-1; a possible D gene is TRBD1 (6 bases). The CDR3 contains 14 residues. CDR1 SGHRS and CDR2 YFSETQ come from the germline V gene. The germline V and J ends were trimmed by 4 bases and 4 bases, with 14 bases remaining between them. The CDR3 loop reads CASSPLQGGTEAFF. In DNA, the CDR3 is TGCGCCAGCAGCCCCTTACAGGGCGGCACTGAAGCTTTCTTT.

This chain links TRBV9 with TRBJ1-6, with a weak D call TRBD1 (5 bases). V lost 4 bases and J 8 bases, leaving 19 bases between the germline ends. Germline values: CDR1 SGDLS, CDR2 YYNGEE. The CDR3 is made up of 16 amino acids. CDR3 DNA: TGTGCCAGCAGCCCGGGGGGGAGGGGTCCCTATTCACCCCTCCACTTT. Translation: CASSPGGRGPYSPLHF.

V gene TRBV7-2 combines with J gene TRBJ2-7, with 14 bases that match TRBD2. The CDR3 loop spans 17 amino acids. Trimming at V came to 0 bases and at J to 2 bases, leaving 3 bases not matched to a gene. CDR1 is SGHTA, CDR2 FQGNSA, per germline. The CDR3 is CASSLAGLAGETYEQYF. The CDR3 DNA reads TGTGCCAGCAGCTTAGCGGGACTAGCGGGAGAAACCTACGAGCAGTACTTC.

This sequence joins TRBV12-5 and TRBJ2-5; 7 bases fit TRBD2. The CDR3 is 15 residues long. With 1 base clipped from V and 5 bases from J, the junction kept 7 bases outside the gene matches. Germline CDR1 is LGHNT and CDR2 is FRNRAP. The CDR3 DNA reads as TGTGCTAGTGGTTTGGACGCACTAGCGTCGGAGACCCAGTACTTC. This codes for CASGLDALASETQYF.